Shown below are 32 T cell receptor beta chains from a single sample sequenced in a study of T-cell reconstitution after alpha-beta-depleted transplantation in children. During its preparation, the TCRbeta library received unique molecular identifiers. TCRdb ran MiXCR on the PCR reads and lists one entry per CDR3 protein. The data hold some 840,000 distinct CDR3 sequences, with less than 20% observed a single time. The specimen comprised PBMCs, mostly from graft donor cells, sampled 360 days after TCRalphabeta/CD19-depleted stem cell transplant. Source of these receptors: a male patient aged 10 to 17 who had a stem cell transplant for acute lymphoblastic leukemia, so the T cells may come from the graft donor.

This clonotype was observed a few times. The chain joins TRBV20-1 to TRBJ2-7, with 8 bases aligning to TRBD2. After removal of 3 bases from V and 9 bases from J, the junction contained 13 bases not matched to a gene. The CDR3 totals 14 residues. Germline values: CDR1 DFQATT, CDR2 SNEGSKA (reference sequence). For the CDR3, the DNA is TGCAGTGCTAGGGCGGGAGGCCCAGGTTTCGGGCAGTACTTC. Translating it yields CSARAGGPGFGQYF.

The rearrangement uses TRBV5-6 and TRBJ2-1, with TRBD2 matching over 10 bases. The germline CDR1 and CDR2 sequences are SGHDT and YYEEEE. The CDR3 contains 14 residues. The junction had 8 bases not matched to a gene; V was cut back by 1 base and J by 13 bases. In DNA, the CDR3 is TGTGCCAGCAGCTTGAGCCTAGCGGGAGCCGGACAGTTCTTC. Translated: CASSLSLAGAGQFF. The full variable domain, rest sourced from reference TRBV5-6 and TRBJ2-1, is DAGVTQSPTHLIKTRGQQVTLRCSPKSGHDTVSWYQQALGQGPQFIFQYYEEEERQRGNFPDRFSGHQFPNYSSELNVNALLLGDSALYLCASSLSLAGAGQFFGPGTRLTVL.

The chain employs TRBV5-1 and TRBJ1-1, with TRBD1 matching over 7 bases. V shed 5 bases, J shed 0 bases, and the junction held 13 bases outside the gene matches. The V gene's germline CDR1 is SGHRS and CDR2 YFSETQ. This CDR3 is 17 amino acids long. CDR3 protein: CASRTSSGGRMNTEAFF. The CDR3 bases are TGCGCCAGCAGAACGTCTTCAGGGGGACGGATGAACACTGAAGCTTTCTTT.

There are a few counts of this clonotype. CDR3 DNA: TGCGCCAGCAGCCAAGACCCCGGGAAACTGAATGAGCAGTTCTTC. It specifies CASSQDPGKLNEQFF. This chain links TRBV4-1 with TRBJ2-1; D possibly corresponds to TRBD2 (5 bases). V gave up 0 bases and J gave up 7 bases, with 13 bases separating them. The CDR3 covers 15 residues. Germline assignment: CDR1 MGHRA and CDR2 YSYEKL.

The chain uses TRBV29-1 and TRBJ2-3, with TRBD2 identical over 9 bases. Trimming took 7 bases from V and 2 from J; bases not matched to a gene: 1. This CDR3 comprises 12 residues. The germline CDR1 and CDR2 sequences are SQVTM and ANQGSEA. The CDR3 sequence is CSGLADTDTQYF. In nucleotides, the CDR3 is TGCAGCGGACTAGCGGACACAGATACGCAGTATTTT.

The sample holds a few counts of this clonotype. The chain recombines TRBV6-5 with TRBJ2-7, with D tentatively TRBD1 (5 bases). This CDR3 comprises 13 residues. Trimming pared 0 bases from V and 2 bases from J, leaving 5 bases between. CDR1 is MNHEY and CDR2 is SVGAGI in the germline V gene. The CDR3: CASSYSRAYEQYF. The CDR3 DNA sequence: TGTGCCAGCAGTTACTCCAGGGCCTACGAGCAGTACTTC.

This clonotype was seen only a few times. The chain has TRBV6-1 and TRBJ2-3; D remains ambiguous. The germline gives CDR1 MNHNS, CDR2 SASEGT. This CDR3 spans 15 amino acids. With 4 bases removed from V and 6 bases from J, the gap between germline ends came to 17 bases. CDR3 DNA: TGTGCCAGCAGTGGATCCCCTCCAGGTGACGATACGCAGTATTTT. Translating gives CASSGSPPGDDTQYF.

This chain links TRBV4-1 with TRBJ1-6, with D possibly TRBD1 on 5 matching bases. CDR1 and CDR2 (germline): MGHRA, YSYEKL. V shed 0 bases and J shed 0 bases, with 15 bases lying between them. This CDR3 comprises 19 residues. The DNA for the CDR3 is TGCGCCAGCAGCCAAGAAAGGGGACCGTTTAGCTCCTATAATTCACCCCTCCACTTT. Its protein is CASSQERGPFSSYNSPLHF.

In this sample, this clonotype turned up a few times. The rearrangement links TRBV6-1 to TRBJ1-3, with unresolved D. Germline CDR1 reads MNHNS; CDR2 reads SASEGT. The CDR3 consists of 14 residues. Trimming stripped 6 bases from V and 4 bases from J, with 13 bases between. The DNA for the CDR3 is TGTGCCAGCAGGAAACTCAATCAGGGAAACACCATATATTTT. It yields the protein CASRKLNQGNTIYF.

This rearrangement joins TRBV25-1 to TRBJ1-3, with a tentative D call TRBD1 (6 bases). Germline-derived CDR1 and CDR2 are MGHDK and SYGVNS. This CDR3 contains 16 residues. Trimming removed 4 bases from V and 0 bases from J, with 13 bases in between. CDR3: CASSALGQNSGNTIYF. CDR3 coding DNA: TGTGCCAGCAGTGCTTTAGGACAGAACTCTGGAAACACCATATATTTT.

Only a few counts were recorded for this clonotype. The J gene is TRBJ2-1, the V gene TRBV27; D is unresolved. This CDR3 comprises 17 residues. The germline gives CDR1 MNHEY, CDR2 SMNVEV (reference sequence). Trimming shortened V by 7 bases and J by 0 bases, and 19 bases separated the two germline ends. This chain's CDR3 is CASTKGPLRSSYNEQFF. DNA for the CDR3: TGTGCCAGCACCAAGGGCCCGCTTAGGAGCTCCTACAATGAGCAGTTCTTC.

This clonotype has more than one count but fewer than ten. The CDR3 coding sequence is TGTGCCAGCAGCTCCACCGGTGGGGTCCAACCGAACAATGAGCAGTTCTTC. Translated: CASSSTGGVQPNNEQFF. The chain employs TRBV7-3 and TRBJ2-1; D not resolved. The V and J ends lost 4 bases and 5 bases respectively, with 21 bases between them. CDR1 and CDR2 (germline): SGHTA, FQGTGA. The CDR3 length is 17 residues. Variable domain in full (rest from reference TRBV7-3 and TRBJ2-1): GAGVSQTPSNKVTEKGKYVELRCDPISGHTALYWYRQSLGQGPEFLIYFQGTGAADDSGLPNDRFFAVRPEGSVSTLKIQRTERGDSAVYLCASSSTGGVQPNNEQFFGPGTRLTVL.

This clonotype has more than one count but fewer than ten. The chain employs TRBV4-1 and TRBJ2-1; either TRBD1 or TRBD2 may fit D (5 bases each). V was pared by 1 base and J by 6 bases, with 16 bases between. CDR3 length: 16 residues. The germline V gene has CDR1 MGHRA and CDR2 YSYEKL. CDR3 loop: CASSQGGLGGSNEQFF. The CDR3 coding sequence is TGCGCCAGCAGCCAAGGGGGCCTTGGGGGTAGCAATGAGCAGTTCTTC.

The rearrangement joins TRBV13 to TRBJ2-3; D tentatively reads TRBD1 or TRBD2 (5 bases each). V lost 5 bases and J 0 bases, leaving 15 bases between the germline ends. Looked up from germline, CDR1 is PRHDT and CDR2 is FYEKMQ (reference sequence). The length of the CDR3 is 16 residues. CDR3 DNA: TGTGCCAGCAGCCTCCGGGACCTCGAAAGCACAGATACGCAGTATTTT. It codes for CASSLRDLESTDTQYF.

This clonotype came up many times. CDR3 amino acids: CASSLVQGPTYEQYF. Here the CDR3 DNA reads TGCGCCAGCAGCCTGGTGCAGGGACCCACCTACGAGCAGTACTTC. The V gene is TRBV5-1, the J gene TRBJ2-7; either TRBD1 or TRBD2 may supply D (5 bases each). Trimming left V 4 bases short and J 2 bases short, with 16 bases between. Germline CDR1 and CDR2: SGHRS and YFSETQ. This CDR3 spans 15 amino acids.

The rearrangement links TRBV7-9 to TRBJ2-7, with 8 bases aligning to TRBD2. With V trimmed by 5 bases and J by 5 bases, 14 bases remained unmatched. The CDR3 loop spans 16 amino acids. Germline CDR1 SEHNR, CDR2 FQNEAQ (reference sequence). CDR3 region: CASSDPTAAGDHEQYF. The CDR3 DNA reads as TGTGCCAGCAGCGACCCGACGGCAGCGGGAGACCACGAGCAGTACTTC.

The chain uses TRBV2 and TRBJ2-1; 8 bases are shared with TRBD2. V trimming: 10 bases; J trimming: 8 bases; junction bases outside the gene matches: 22. Germline V lookup: CDR1 SNHLY, CDR2 FYNNEI. The CDR3 is made up of 17 amino acids. The CDR3 DNA follows: TGTGCCACCGACTCTGTCTCTGGCGGGAGGTCCGGCGATGAGCAGTTCTTC. This codes for CATDSVSGGRSGDEQFF. Full variable domain (outside the CDR3, taken from reference TRBV2 and TRBJ2-1): EPEVTQTPSHQVTQMGQEVILRCVPISNHLYFYWYRQILGQKVEFLVSFYNNEISEKSEIFDDQFSVERPDGSNFTLKIRSTKLEDSAMYFCATDSVSGGRSGDEQFFGPGTRLTVL.

The V and J genes are TRBV11-1 and TRBJ2-7; 9 bases line up with TRBD2. From germline, CDR1 is SGHAT and CDR2 FQDESV (reference sequence). The CDR3 length is 18 residues. Trimming removed 0 bases from V and 2 bases from J; junction bases left unmatched: 11. The CDR3 coding sequence is TGTGCCAGCAGCTTAGCAGGCCTCATAGCGGGGGAAACCTACGAGCAGTACTTC. This translates into CASSLAGLIAGETYEQYF.

The table lists this clonotype with a few counts. The chain recombines TRBV5-6 with TRBJ2-5; a weak D match, TRBD2 (5 bases). Germline-derived CDR1 and CDR2 are SGHDT and YYEEEE. Trimming cost V 0 bases and J 7 bases, with 13 bases left between them. This CDR3 has 14 residues. This CDR3 reads CASSLAGRGMTQYF. The DNA for the CDR3 is TGTGCCAGCAGCTTGGCGGGGAGAGGGATGACCCAGTACTTC.

In this sample, this clonotype turned up many times. The chain has TRBV5-1 and TRBJ1-2, with TRBD1 matching 7 bases. The CDR3 length is 14 residues. V lost 0 bases and J lost 4; bases outside the gene matches: 3. Looked up from germline, CDR1 is SGHRS and CDR2 is YFSETQ. The CDR3 DNA reads as TGCGCCAGCAGCTTGGACAGGGGCCTCTATGGCTACACCTTC. Its protein is CASSLDRGLYGYTF.

This chain joins TRBV18 and TRBJ2-5; D is undetermined. V lost 3 bases, J lost 4 bases, and 12 bases lay in between. The CDR3 is 14 amino acids. Germline-derived CDR1 and CDR2 are KGHSH and LQKENI. The DNA of the CDR3 is TGTGCCAGCTCACCCCTTCCCGGGCGAGAGACCCAGTACTTC. Its protein is CASSPLPGRETQYF.

J is TRBJ2-2 and V is TRBV12-3 or TRBV12-4, with 13 nucleotides matching TRBD2. The CDR3 covers 20 residues. V was pared by 4 bases and J by 6 bases, with 17 bases of the junction left unmatched. CDR3 DNA sequence: TGTGCCAGCAGTTCCACCCTCTCGGGACTAGCGGGGAGGGAGGCCGGGGAGCTGTTTTTT. The encoded protein is CASSSTLSGLAGREAGELFF.

Comment on this clonotype: The junction departs from the called germline gene at one end, perhaps through a read error. V usage is TRBV7-9 and J usage is TRBJ1-1; D is possibly TRBD1 (6 bases). The CDR3 totals 14 residues. CDR1 and CDR2 (germline): SEHNR, FQNEAQ (reference sequence). This CDR3 is CASILRRGNTEAFF. The CDR3 DNA reads as TGTGCCAGCATCTTACGCAGGGGGAACACTGAAGCTTTCTTT.

The chain joins TRBV7-9 to TRBJ2-1; D possibly matches TRBD1 or TRBD2 (5 bases each). Germline-derived CDR1 and CDR2 are SEHNR and FQNEAQ (reference sequence). This CDR3 region has 15 residues. V was trimmed by 5 bases and J by 3 bases, leaving 14 bases between them. Here the CDR3 DNA reads TGTGCCAGCAGCCCGGGACCCACCAACTACAATGAGCAGTTCTTC. Translation gives CASSPGPTNYNEQFF.

CDR3 in DNA: TGTGCCAGCAAGAATGGACTAGCGGGTTACTACGAGCAGTACTTC. Amino acid sequence: CASKNGLAGYYEQYF. The chain employs TRBV7-2 and TRBJ2-7; 11 bases are shared with TRBD2. This CDR3 spans 15 amino acids. J gave up 3 bases and V 7 bases, and 8 bases lay outside the gene matches. Germline V lookup: CDR1 SGHTA, CDR2 FQGNSA.

This chain uses TRBV29-1 with TRBJ2-5, with 12 nucleotides matching TRBD2. CDR1 and CDR2 from the germline V gene are SQVTM and ANQGSEA. CDR3 length: 16 amino acids. V lost 3 bases to trimming and J lost 3 bases; unmatched junction nucleotides: 8. CDR3 nucleotide sequence: TGCAGCGTTGATGGGCTAGCGGGAGGGCAGGAAGAGACCCAGTACTTC. It is translated as CSVDGLAGGQEETQYF.

This clonotype was seen only a few times. This chain links TRBV15 with TRBJ2-5; D is perhaps TRBD2 (6 bases). This CDR3 comprises 15 residues. Trimming stripped 1 base from V and 2 bases from J, with 11 bases between. Germline CDR1 is LNHNV and CDR2 is YYDKDF (reference sequence). Here the CDR3 DNA reads TGTGCCACCAGCAGAGGATCTGGGGGGCAAGAGACCCAGTACTTC. It specifies CATSRGSGGQETQYF.

The rearrangement links TRBV25-1 to TRBJ2-5; a weak D match, TRBD2 (5 bases). Trimming removed 1 base at V and 1 base at J, with 7 bases between. The CDR3 consists of 14 residues. Germline lookup yields CDR1 MGHDK and CDR2 SYGVNS. This CDR3 is CASSELALQETQYF. The CDR3 region has the DNA TGTGCCAGCAGTGAATTAGCGCTCCAAGAGACCCAGTACTTC.

This clonotype was counted a few times. Here the CDR3 reads CASSFRGWSTDTQYF. For the CDR3, the DNA is TGTGCCAGCAGTTTTCGGGGATGGAGCACAGATACGCAGTATTTT. The gene calls are TRBV6-5 and TRBJ2-3; D may be TRBD2 (5 bases). Looked up from germline, CDR1 is MNHEY and CDR2 is SVGAGI. This CDR3 has 15 residues. Trimming removed 4 bases from V and 0 bases from J, with 11 bases in between.

There are a few counts of this clonotype. The chain combines TRBV4-2 with TRBJ1-1, with D unclear. Germline lookup yields CDR1 LGHNA and CDR2 YNFKEQ. The CDR3 has 14 amino acids. V dropped 1 base and J dropped 2 bases, with 8 bases sitting between them. The CDR3 nucleotides read TGTGCCAGCAGCCAAGTCCGAGTTAACACTGAAGCTTTCTTT. Translating it yields CASSQVRVNTEAFF.

This sequence joins TRBV12-3 or TRBV12-4 and TRBJ1-5, with 7 bases aligning to TRBD1. The junction had 12 bases not matched to a gene; V was cut back by 2 bases and J by 5 bases. The CDR3 has 17 residues. The CDR3 here is CASSLSRGRGPDQPQHF. The CDR3 DNA reads as TGTGCCAGCAGTTTATCCAGGGGGAGGGGTCCGGATCAGCCCCAGCATTTT.

This clonotype was picked up many times. The rearrangement joins TRBV12-3 or TRBV12-4 to TRBJ2-7, with unresolved D. Trimming took off 6 bases at V and 0 bases at J, with 9 bases between the two ends. This CDR3 is 13 amino acids long. The CDR3 loop reads CASSLRSSYEQYF. CDR3 sequence (DNA): TGTGCCAGCAGCTTAAGATCCTCCTACGAGCAGTACTTC.